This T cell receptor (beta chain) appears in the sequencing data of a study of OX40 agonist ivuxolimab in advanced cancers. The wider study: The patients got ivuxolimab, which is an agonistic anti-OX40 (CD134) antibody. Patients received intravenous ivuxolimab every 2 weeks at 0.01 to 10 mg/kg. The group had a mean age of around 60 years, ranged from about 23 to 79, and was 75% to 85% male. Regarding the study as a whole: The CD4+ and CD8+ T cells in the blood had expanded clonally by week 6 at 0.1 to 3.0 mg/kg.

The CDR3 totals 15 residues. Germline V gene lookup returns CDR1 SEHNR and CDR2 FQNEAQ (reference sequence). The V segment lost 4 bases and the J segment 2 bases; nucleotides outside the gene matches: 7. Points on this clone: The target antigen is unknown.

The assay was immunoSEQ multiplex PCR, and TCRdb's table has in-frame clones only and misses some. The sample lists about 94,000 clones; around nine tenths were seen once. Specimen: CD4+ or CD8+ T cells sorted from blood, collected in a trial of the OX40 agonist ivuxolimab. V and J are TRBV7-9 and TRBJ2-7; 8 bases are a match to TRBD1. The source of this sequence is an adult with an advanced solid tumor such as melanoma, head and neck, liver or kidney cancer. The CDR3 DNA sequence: TGTGCCAGCAGCTCGGTAAAGGACAGGGCCTACGAGCAGTACTTC. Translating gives CASSSVKDRAYEQYF.